A single count supports the clone carrying this T cell receptor beta chain. The data were taken from a study of T cell responses to AZD1222 COVID-19 vaccine. This CDR3 region has 15 residues. The V gene's germline CDR1 is ENHRY and CDR2 SYGVKD. With 4 bases removed from V and 0 bases from J, the gap between germline ends came to 13 bases. The table came from immunoSEQ multiplex PCR; TCRdb's copy has only in-frame clones and leaves some out. Of more than 150,000 clones in the sample, approximately 90% were seen once. The material was peripheral blood, obtained on day 0 of AZD1222 vaccination. This chain uses TRBV10-3 with TRBJ2-7; D unclear. The sequence came from an adult in good health. In nucleotides, the CDR3 is TGTGCCATCAGTGTTTCTGCCTCGGCCTCCTACGAGCAGTACTTC. It codes for CAISVSASASYEQYF.